The sequence of this T cell receptor beta chain was determined in a study of OX40 agonist ivuxolimab in advanced cancers. With respect to this clone: As yet, its antigen is unknown.

The table came from immunoSEQ multiplex PCR; TCRdb's copy has only in-frame clones and leaves some out. The sample carries approximately 60,000 clones, 84% recorded once. This CDR3 region has 14 residues. The ends were cut back, 2 bases at V and 5 bases at J, with 9 bases in the middle. Per germline, CDR1 SGHAT and CDR2 FQNNGV. Study results and caveats: CD8+ T cells averaged more expanded clones than CD4+. At 0.1 to 3.0 mg/kg, CD4+ and CD8+ blood T cells expanded clonally by week 6.

The specimen comprised CD4+ or CD8+ T cells sorted from blood, sampled in a trial of the OX40 agonist ivuxolimab. The chain recombines TRBV11-2 with TRBJ2-2; D might be TRBD2 (5 bases). This TCR came from an adult with an advanced solid tumor such as melanoma, head and neck, liver or kidney cancer. DNA of the CDR3: TGTGCCAGCAGCTTACAAGGCGGGACCGGGGAGCTGTTTTTT. It encodes CASSLQGGTGELFF.